Listed below are T cell receptor beta chains from one sample, sequenced in a study of blood T cells in healthy people across ages. TCRdb processed the 5' RACE reads anew with MiXCR; each CDR3 protein has one entry. Of 1.8 million or so distinct CDR3 sequences in the sample, approximately 40% were seen once. The sample comprised blood. The receptors derive from a human donor in good health. The CDR3 runs from the conserved cysteine through the conserved F or W. Each record gives: D gene, CDR3 length, V gene, J gene, clone size, CDR3 protein, CDR3 DNA. The D gene is left open where the match is weak. Not every row has a clone size; where given, it reads once, few, many or a size class.

D gene: -
CDR3 length: 14
V gene: TRBV7-9
J gene: TRBJ2-7
clone size: -
CDR3 protein: CASSLPGETYEQYF
CDR3 DNA: TGTGCCAGCAGCTTACCAGGGGAGACCTACGAGCAGTACTTC

D gene: TRBD1
CDR3 length: 14
V gene: TRBV5-6
J gene: TRBJ2-1
clone size: -
CDR3 protein: CASRNRGSYNEQFF
CDR3 DNA: TGTGCCAGCAGGAACAGGGGATCCTACAATGAGCAGTTCTTC

D gene: -
CDR3 length: 11
V gene: TRBV29-1
J gene: TRBJ2-3
clone size: -
CDR3 protein: CSGKVVNTQYF
CDR3 DNA: TGCAGCGGGAAGGTAGTGAATACGCAGTATTTT

D gene: TRBD1
CDR3 length: 15
V gene: TRBV20-1
J gene: TRBJ2-5
clone size: few
CDR3 protein: CSTLGQGAYQETQYF
CDR3 DNA: TGCAGTACACTCGGACAGGGGGCGTACCAAGAGACCCAGTACTTC

D gene: -
CDR3 length: 14
V gene: TRBV20-1
J gene: TRBJ2-1
clone size: few
CDR3 protein: CSASIQGRGNEQFF
CDR3 DNA: TGCAGTGCTAGTATACAGGGTAGGGGGAATGAGCAGTTCTTC

D gene: -
CDR3 length: 13
V gene: TRBV6-1
J gene: TRBJ1-2
clone size: -
CDR3 protein: CASRRATNYGYTF
CDR3 DNA: TGTGCCAGCAGGAGGGCCACTAACTATGGCTACACCTTC

D gene: -
CDR3 length: 15
V gene: TRBV4-3
J gene: TRBJ1-2
clone size: few
CDR3 protein: CAGSQLAVRGYGYTF
CDR3 DNA: TGCGCCGGCAGCCAATTGGCCGTCCGGGGGTATGGCTACACCTTC

D gene: -
CDR3 length: 14
V gene: TRBV7-8
J gene: TRBJ2-5
clone size: many
CDR3 protein: CASSTGTVQETQYF
CDR3 DNA: TGTGCCAGCAGCACCGGGACGGTCCAAGAGACCCAGTACTTC

D gene: -
CDR3 length: 15
V gene: TRBV12-3/TRBV12-4
J gene: TRBJ2-1
clone size: -
CDR3 protein: CASGESRRGEDEQFF
CDR3 DNA: TGTGCCAGCGGGGAGAGTAGGAGGGGTGAGGACGAGCAGTTCTTC

D gene: -
CDR3 length: 16
V gene: TRBV7-8
J gene: TRBJ2-2
clone size: -
CDR3 protein: CASIRGGDLNTGELFF
CDR3 DNA: TGTGCCAGCATCCGGGGTGGGGACTTGAACACCGGGGAGCTGTTTTTT

D gene: -
CDR3 length: 16
V gene: TRBV5-6
J gene: TRBJ1-1
clone size: -
CDR3 protein: CASSLFQVGLNTEAFF
CDR3 DNA: TGTGCCAGCAGCCTCTTCCAGGTGGGATTGAACACTGAAGCTTTCTTT

D gene: TRBD2
CDR3 length: 15
V gene: TRBV4-1
J gene: TRBJ2-1
clone size: few
CDR3 protein: CASSQDLIAGNEQFF
CDR3 DNA: TGCGCCAGCAGCCAAGATTTGATAGCGGGGAATGAGCAGTTCTTC

D gene: -
CDR3 length: 15
V gene: TRBV5-1
J gene: TRBJ1-1
clone size: few
CDR3 protein: CASSPSSVAGTEAFF
CDR3 DNA: TGCGCCAGCAGCCCCTCCAGTGTAGCGGGCACTGAAGCTTTCTTT

D gene: TRBD2
CDR3 length: 16
V gene: TRBV28
J gene: TRBJ2-3
clone size: few
CDR3 protein: CASSLWGGASTDTQYF
CDR3 DNA: TGTGCCAGCAGTTTATGGGGAGGGGCTAGCACAGATACGCAGTATTTT

D gene: -
CDR3 length: 14
V gene: TRBV28
J gene: TRBJ2-6
clone size: many
CDR3 protein: CASSVPGGANVLTF
CDR3 DNA: TGTGCCAGCAGTGTGCCGGGGGGGGCCAACGTCCTGACTTTC

D gene: TRBD1
CDR3 length: 15
V gene: TRBV20-1
J gene: TRBJ1-5
clone size: once
CDR3 protein: CSAKSRQGLNQPQHF
CDR3 DNA: TGCAGTGCTAAGTCTCGACAGGGCTTAAATCAGCCCCAGCATTTT